A selection of T cell receptor beta chains follows, all from one sample in a study of shared clonotypes between healthy human individuals. This table comes from immunoSEQ multiplex PCR, and its TCRdb copy is limited to in-frame clones, with some not included. The table includes about 2.3 million clones, about 92% detected once. Sequencing input: naive CD4+ T cells from PBMCs. The receptors derive from a man between 18 and 29 years old in good health. Some clones in this sample may be carry-over from other donors' samples. Each CDR3 is given with its conserved first and last residue.

V gene,CDR3 protein
TRBV7-3,CASSLLAGGRAGELFF
TRBV2,CASSEEGYGYTF
TRBV4-2,CASSQGGGKGPQHF
TRBV11-2,CASSLVLADRNEQFF
TRBV9,CASSVGLASGISEQFF
TRBV9,CASSPDYGEQYF
TRBV5-1,CASSRDSSSGNTIYF
TRBV6-5,CASSYPREAYGYTF
TRBV7-9,CASSLAPGTGYYNEQFF
TRBV30,CAWSSNPYEQYF
TRBV28,CASTVGTGRWTEAFF
TRBV25-1,CASSEWDSGSLIGQYF
TRBV28,CASSSGDSGGSRRGYTF
TRBV14,CASSQDRERGYTF
TRBV28,CASSRAGGLYNEQFF
TRBV4-1,CASADLRSYNSPLHF
TRBV29-1,CSVEKGVAGANVLTF
TRBV28,CASSSPRTGLGQETQYF
TRBV7-9,CASTETSGNREQFF
TRBV5-4,CASSPDRGGYYEQYF
TRBV6-5,CASSYSMYTGELFF
TRBV7-2,CASSLSRTESNTQYF
TRBV21-1,CASSPLTTSGSPIEYNEQFF
TRBV4-1,CASSQARTGTLYQETQYF
TRBV28,CASSSPGPKNIQYF
TRBV5-4,CASSWGPVEDTQYF
TRBV7-2,CASSFSHSLSYEQYF